The TCR beta chain described here comes from a study of blood T cell repertoires in COVID-19. Overall study context: T cells, B-cell-depleted T cells, or PBMCs supplied cDNA or gDNA.

Per the original methods: Reference gene primer amplification in the assay estimated nucleated cell counts. Sequenced by immunoSEQ multiplex PCR; TCRdb stores in-frame clones only, minus some. The DNA gave D and trimming, while V, J and clone size come from that table. The data hold some 71,000 clones, with 90% observed a single time. The germline gives CDR1 MNHNY, CDR2 SVGAGI (reference sequence). V was clipped by 6 bases and J by 4 bases; unmatched bases: 6. The CDR3 spans 14 residues. The chain is built from TRBV6-6 and TRBJ1-5, with TRBD1 identical over 7 bases. Sequenced: peripheral blood. This receptor was obtained from a woman aged 18-29 years with acute or convalescent COVID-19. The CDR3 nucleotides read TGTGCCAGCAGCCTCTCAGGGGGTAATCAGCCCCAGCATTTT. It is translated as CASSLSGGNQPQHF.